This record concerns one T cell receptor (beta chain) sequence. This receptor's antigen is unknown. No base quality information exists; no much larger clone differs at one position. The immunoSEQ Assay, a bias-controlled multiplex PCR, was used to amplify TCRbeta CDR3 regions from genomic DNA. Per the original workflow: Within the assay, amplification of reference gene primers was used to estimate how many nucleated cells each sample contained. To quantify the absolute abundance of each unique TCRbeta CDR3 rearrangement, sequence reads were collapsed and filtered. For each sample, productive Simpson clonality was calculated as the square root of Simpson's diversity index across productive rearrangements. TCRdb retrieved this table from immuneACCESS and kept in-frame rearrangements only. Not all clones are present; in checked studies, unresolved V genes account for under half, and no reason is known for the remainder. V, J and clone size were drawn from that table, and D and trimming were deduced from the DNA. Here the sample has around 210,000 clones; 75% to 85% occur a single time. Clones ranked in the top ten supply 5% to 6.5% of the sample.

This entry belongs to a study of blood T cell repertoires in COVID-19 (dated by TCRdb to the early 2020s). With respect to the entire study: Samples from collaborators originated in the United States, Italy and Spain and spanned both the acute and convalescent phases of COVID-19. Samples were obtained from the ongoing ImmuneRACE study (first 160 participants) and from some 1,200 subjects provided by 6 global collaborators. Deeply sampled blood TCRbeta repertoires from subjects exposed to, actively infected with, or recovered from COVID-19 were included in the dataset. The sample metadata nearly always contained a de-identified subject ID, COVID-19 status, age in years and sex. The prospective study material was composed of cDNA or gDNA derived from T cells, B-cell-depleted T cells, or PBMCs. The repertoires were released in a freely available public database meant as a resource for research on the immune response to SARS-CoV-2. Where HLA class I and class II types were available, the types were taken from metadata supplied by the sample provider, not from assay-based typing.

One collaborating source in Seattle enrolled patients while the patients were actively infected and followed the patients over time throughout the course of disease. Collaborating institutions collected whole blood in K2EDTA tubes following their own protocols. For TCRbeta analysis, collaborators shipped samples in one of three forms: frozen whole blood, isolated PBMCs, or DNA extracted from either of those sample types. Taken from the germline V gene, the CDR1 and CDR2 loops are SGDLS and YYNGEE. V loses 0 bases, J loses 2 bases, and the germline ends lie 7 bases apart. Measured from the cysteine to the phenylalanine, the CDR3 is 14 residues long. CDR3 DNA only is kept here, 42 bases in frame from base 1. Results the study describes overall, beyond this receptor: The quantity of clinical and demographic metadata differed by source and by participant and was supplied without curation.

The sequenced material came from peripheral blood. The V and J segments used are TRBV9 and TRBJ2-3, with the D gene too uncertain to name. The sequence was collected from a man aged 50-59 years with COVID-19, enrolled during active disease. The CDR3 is CASSVAAHTDTQYF. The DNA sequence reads TGTGCCAGCAGCGTAGCTGCACACACAGATACGCAGTATTTT. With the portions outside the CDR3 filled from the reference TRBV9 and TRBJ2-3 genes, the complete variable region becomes DSGVTQTPKHLITATGQRVTLRCSPRSGDLSVYWYQQSLDQGLQFLIQYYNGEERAKGNILERFSAQQFPDLHSELNLSSLELGDSALYFCASSVAAHTDTQYFGPGTRLTVL.